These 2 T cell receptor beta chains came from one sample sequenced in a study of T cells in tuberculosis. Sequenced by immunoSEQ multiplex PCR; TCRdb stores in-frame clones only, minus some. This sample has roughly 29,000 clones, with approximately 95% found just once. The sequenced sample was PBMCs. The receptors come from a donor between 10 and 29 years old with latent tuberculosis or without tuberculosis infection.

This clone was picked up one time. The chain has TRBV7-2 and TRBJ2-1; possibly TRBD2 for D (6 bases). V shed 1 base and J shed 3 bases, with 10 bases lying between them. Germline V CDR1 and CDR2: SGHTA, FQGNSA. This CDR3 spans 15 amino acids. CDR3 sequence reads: CASSLEAGFYNEQFF. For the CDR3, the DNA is TGTGCCAGCAGCTTAGAGGCGGGATTCTACAATGAGCAGTTCTTC.

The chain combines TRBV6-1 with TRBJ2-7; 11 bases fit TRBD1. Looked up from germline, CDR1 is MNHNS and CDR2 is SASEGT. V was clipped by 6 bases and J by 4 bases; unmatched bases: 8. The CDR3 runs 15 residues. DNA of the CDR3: TGTGCCAGCAGCCAAACCGGGACAGGGGGTTACGAGCAGTACTTC. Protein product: CASSQTGTGGYEQYF.